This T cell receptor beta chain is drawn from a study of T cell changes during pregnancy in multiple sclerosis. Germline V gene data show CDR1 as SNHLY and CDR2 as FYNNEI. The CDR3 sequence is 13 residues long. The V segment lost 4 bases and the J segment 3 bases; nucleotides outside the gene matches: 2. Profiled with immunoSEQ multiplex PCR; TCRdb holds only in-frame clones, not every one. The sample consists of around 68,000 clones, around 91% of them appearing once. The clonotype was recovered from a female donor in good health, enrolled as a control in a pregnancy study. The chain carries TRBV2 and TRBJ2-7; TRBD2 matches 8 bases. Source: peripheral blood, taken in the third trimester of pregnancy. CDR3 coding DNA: TGTGCCAGCAGTGGTGCGGGAGGCTACGAGCAGTACTTC. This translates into CASSGAGGYEQYF.